The rows below give T cell receptor beta chains drawn from one sample of a study of cytomegalovirus exposure and HLA in healthy donors. Some clones are missing from TCRdb's copy, which holds only in-frame ones; the method was immunoSEQ multiplex PCR. This listing includes 80,000 to 100,000 clones. The specimen was PBMCs. These receptors all come from a woman aged 30 to 39 in good health and CMV-seronegative. The CDR3 runs from the conserved cysteine through the conserved F or W. D genes are given only for firm matches.

cdr3_length j_call v_call d_call cdr3_aa cdr3_nt
13 TRBJ2-7 TRBV4-1 . CASSRTTGYEQYF TGCGCCAGCAGCCGGACAACTGGATACGAGCAGTACTTC
12 TRBJ2-7 TRBV29-1 . CSVELRDYEQYF TGCAGCGTTGAATTACGGGACTACGAGCAGTACTTC
14 TRBJ1-1 TRBV6-6 . CASSYPGVNTEAFF TGTGCCAGCAGTTACCCCGGAGTGAACACTGAAGCTTTCTTT
13 TRBJ2-7 TRBV5-4 TRBD1 CASSWDSSYEQYF TGTGCCAGCAGCTGGGACAGCTCCTACGAGCAGTACTTC
13 TRBJ2-1 TRBV6-4 . CASSALTNNEQFF TGTGCCAGCAGTGCCCTGACAAACAATGAGCAGTTCTTC
15 TRBJ2-3 TRBV9 TRBD2 CASSAGRGGTDTQYF TGTGCCAGCAGCGCGGGGAGGGGAGGCACAGATACGCAGTATTTT
14 TRBJ2-5 TRBV5-1 . CASSSQGRGETQYF TGCGCCAGCAGCTCCCAGGGGAGGGGAGAGACCCAGTACTTC
11 TRBJ1-2 TRBV29-1 . CSAGSNYGYTF TGCAGCGCGGGTTCTAACTATGGCTACACCTTC
13 TRBJ1-2 TRBV7-8 TRBD1 CASSLGTGDGYTF TGTGCCAGCAGCTTAGGAACAGGGGATGGCTACACCTTC
15 TRBJ2-1 TRBV15 . CATSREYVRRGEQFF TGTGCCACCAGCAGAGAATACGTCCGCAGGGGTGAGCAGTTCTTC
14 TRBJ2-1 TRBV5-4 TRBD1 CASSWDRGNNEQFF TGTGCCAGCAGCTGGGACAGGGGGAACAATGAGCAGTTCTTC
17 TRBJ2-5 TRBV7-9 TRBD1 CASSPRQGAEGQETQYF TGTGCCAGCAGCCCCCGACAGGGGGCGGAAGGCCAAGAGACCCAGTACTTC
16 TRBJ1-3 TRBV6-1 . CASSVATVKAGNTIYF TGTGCCAGCAGTGTAGCGACTGTTAAGGCTGGAAACACCATATATTTT
16 TRBJ2-1 TRBV6-6 TRBD2 CASSSPSGRANNEQFF TGTGCCAGCAGTTCACCTAGCGGGAGGGCCAACAATGAGCAGTTCTTC
14 TRBJ1-2 TRBV28 TRBD1 CASSHLTGSYGYTF TGTGCCAGCAGTCACCTGACAGGGAGCTATGGCTACACCTTC
12 TRBJ2-7 TRBV28 . CASKHPGDEQYF TGTGCCAGCAAACACCCGGGGGACGAGCAGTACTTC